Given below is one T cell receptor (beta chain) in context. Its specificity is not known. A multiplex PCR was run with 60 Vbeta primers and 13 Jbeta primers. The protocol was immunoSEQ multiplex PCR, while the TCRdb copy is restricted to in-frame clones and leaves out a portion. The table records under 130,000 clones, more than 70% of them present only once. These data are taken from a study of cytomegalovirus exposure and HLA in healthy donors. Study-level findings and limits: The authors listed some 150 TCR beta chains as cytomegalovirus-associated.

Everyone who donated was a healthy bone marrow donor. The CDR3 runs to 12 residues. The V gene end was trimmed by 6 bases and the J gene end by 7 bases; junction bases not matched to a gene: 6. The germline V gene has CDR1 SQVTM and CDR2 ANQGSEA. The V call is TRBV29-1, the J call TRBJ1-2, with 9 bases that match TRBD1. The clonotype comes from a young man in good health and CMV-seronegative. Material for sequencing was PBMCs. CDR3 coding DNA: TGCAGCGTCCTACAGGGGGCGAGTGGCTACACCTTC. Its translation: CSVLQGASGYTF.